This T cell receptor beta chain stems from a study of T cells after posttransplantation cyclophosphamide. With respect to this clone: The antigen remains unidentified.

Using immunoSEQ multiplex PCR, the repertoire was profiled, and TCRdb retains in-frame clones only, with some absent. The data show 9,000 to 15,000 clones, 70% to 90% seen once. There are 15 residues in the CDR3. Deletions cut 0 bases from V and 2 bases from J, with 11 bases between. CDR1 SGHRS and CDR2 YFSETQ come from the germline V gene. Sampled 1 year posttransplant, controls received myeloablative marrow transplants, methotrexate and a calcineurin inhibitor. Findings and caveats of the study: Skin or GI-infiltrating T cells shared few TRB sequences with blood. Recipient CMV seropositivity and CMV reactivation strongly tracked TRB clonality.

The source is a young adult male patient who received an allogeneic stem cell transplant from an unrelated donor, was CMV-positive, and had acute GVHD only. The T cells may come from the graft donor. This chain connects TRBV5-1 to TRBJ1-1, with D hard to call. The sample here was PBMCs, taken 367 days after allogeneic stem cell transplant with calcineurin inhibitor and methotrexate. The CDR3 DNA is TGCGCCAGCAGCTTGGTAGCCCCTACCAACACTGAAGCTTTCTTT. Its translation: CASSLVAPTNTEAFF.